This record covers a single TCR beta chain. Here immunoSEQ multiplex PCR was the method, and the copy in TCRdb shows in-frame clones only, minus some. In the table there are about 55,000 clones, roughly 80% of which are singletons. The data derive from a study of blood T cell repertoires in COVID-19. Germline loops: CDR1 SGHTA, CDR2 FQGTGA. CDR3 length: 18 residues. Trimming pared 0 bases from V and 4 bases from J, leaving 19 bases between. This sequence originates from a human donor in a cohort sampled during active or convalescent COVID-19. Sequenced input: peripheral blood. This chain joins TRBV7-3 and TRBJ1-3; TRBD1 might be the D (6 bases). The CDR3 spells CASSLTAPRGAGGNTIYF. CDR3 in DNA: TGTGCCAGCAGCTTAACGGCCCCGCGGGGGGCGGGAGGAAACACCATATATTTT.